This T cell receptor beta chain came from a study of OX40 agonist ivuxolimab in advanced cancers. Study conclusions and caveats: With doses of 0.1-3.0 mg/kg, partial responders showed among the lowest clonal expansion.

This table comes from immunoSEQ multiplex PCR, and its TCRdb copy is limited to in-frame clones, with some not included. The table has more than 85,000 clones, around 88% seen once; the top ten hold approximately 0.49%. Comments on this clone: Antigen unknown.

The germline V gene encodes CDR1 KGHSH and CDR2 LQKENI. V was pared by 10 bases and J by 2 bases, with 13 bases between. The CDR3 length is 13 residues. The rearrangement joins TRBV18 to TRBJ2-3; D is perhaps TRBD1 (5 bases). This clonotype was sampled from an adult with an advanced solid tumor such as melanoma, head and neck, liver or kidney cancer. The sequenced sample was CD4+ or CD8+ T cells sorted from blood, obtained in a trial of the OX40 agonist ivuxolimab. This chain's CDR3 is CATRQLPTDTQYF. The CDR3 DNA is TGTGCCACCAGACAGTTACCCACAGATACGCAGTATTTT.